This passage covers 15 T cell receptor beta chains from one sample sequenced in a study of blood T cell repertoires in COVID-19. TCRdb's table, derived via immunoSEQ multiplex PCR, lists solely in-frame clones and lacks some. The sample lists over 120,000 clones, roughly 75% occurring once. The sequenced sample consisted of PBMCs or T cells enriched from blood (not recorded which). The source of these receptors is a woman between 50 and 59 years old who had recovered from COVID-19.

J is TRBJ1-4 and V is TRBV6-1; perhaps TRBD1 as D (6 bases). V lost 1 base to trimming and J lost 8 bases, with 8 bases between them. This CDR3 region has 13 residues. From germline, CDR1 is MNHNS and CDR2 SASEGT. The CDR3 region is CASSEGQAEKLFF. CDR3 in DNA: TGTGCCAGCAGTGAAGGACAGGCGGAAAAACTGTTTTTT.

V usage is TRBV7-9 and J usage is TRBJ1-6, with D unresolved. This CDR3 spans 11 amino acids. The germline CDR1 and CDR2 sequences are SEHNR and FQNEAQ (reference sequence). Trimming stripped 4 bases from V and 7 bases from J, with 2 bases between. The CDR3 bases are TGTGCCAGCAGCTCAAATTCACCCCTCCACTTT. It codes for CASSSNSPLHF.

The chain is built from TRBV29-1 and TRBJ2-4; D ambiguous. Germline lookup yields CDR1 SQVTM and CDR2 ANQGSEA. CDR3 length: 12 residues. Trimming cost V 3 bases and J 5 bases, with 8 bases left between them. CDR3 amino acids: CSVDLQQNIQYF. CDR3 DNA: TGCAGCGTTGATTTACAGCAAAACATTCAGTACTTC.

This chain connects TRBV13 to TRBJ1-6, with D perhaps TRBD1 (6 bases). CDR3 size: 13 residues. V was clipped by 1 base and J by 10 bases, with 8 bases between them. CDR1 is PRHDT and CDR2 is FYEKMQ in the germline V gene (reference sequence). The CDR3 region has the DNA TGTGCCAGCAGCTTAGATCAGGGGTCACCCCTCCACTTT. Residues: CASSLDQGSPLHF.

The chain has TRBV5-1 and TRBJ1-1, with D unresolved. CDR3 size: 16 residues. CDR1 and CDR2 (germline): SGHRS, YFSETQ. V lost 4 bases and J lost 8, with 24 bases in between. The CDR3 is CASSPTRGRAALEAFF. CDR3 sequence (DNA): TGCGCCAGCAGCCCTACACGGGGTAGGGCGGCCTTAGAAGCTTTCTTT.

The J gene is TRBJ1-1, the V gene TRBV18, with D uncertain. The V end lost 3 bases, the J end lost 2 bases, and 10 bases lay between the germline ends. CDR1 and CDR2 from the germline V gene are KGHSH and LQKENI. This CDR3 has 14 residues. CDR3: CASSPREGNTEAFF. The CDR3 region has the DNA TGTGCCAGCTCACCCCGGGAGGGAAACACTGAAGCTTTCTTT.

The rearrangement links TRBV10-3 to TRBJ1-4; TRBD1 is a possible D gene (5 bases). This CDR3 region has 15 residues. Trimming shortened V by 4 bases and J by 2 bases, and 11 bases separated the two germline ends. CDR1 ENHRY and CDR2 SYGVKD come from the germline V gene. The DNA for the CDR3 is TGTGCCATCAGTGCGGAGACAGCCACTAATGAAAAACTGTTTTTT. Translating it yields CAISAETATNEKLFF.

The rearrangement uses TRBV9 and TRBJ1-6, with D unresolved. The CDR3 is 13 residues long. Trimming pared 4 bases from V and 10 bases from J, leaving 12 bases between. Germline CDR1 is SGDLS and CDR2 is YYNGEE. CDR3 sequence (DNA): TGTGCCAGCAGCCCGACTGAACGATCACCCCTCCACTTT. Protein: CASSPTERSPLHF.

This clone has only one observation. This chain joins TRBV5-8 and TRBJ2-1; the D gene is possibly TRBD2 (5 bases). The V gene's germline CDR1 is SGHTS and CDR2 YDEGEE. The CDR3 sequence is 16 residues long. The germline V and J ends were trimmed by 5 bases and 0 bases, with 15 bases remaining between them. The CDR3 bases are TGTGCCAGCAGACGAGGGATGGATCGCTCCTACAATGAGCAGTTCTTC. This sequence encodes CASRRGMDRSYNEQFF.

The rearrangement joins TRBV6-1 to TRBJ1-6; possibly TRBD1 for D (5 bases). The CDR3 is 16 residues long. The germline gives CDR1 MNHNS, CDR2 SASEGT. Trimming took off 0 bases at V and 1 base at J, with 7 bases between the two ends. CDR3 bases: TGTGCCAGCAGTGAAGCCGGGGGATCCTATAATTCACCCCTCCACTTT. Translating it yields CASSEAGGSYNSPLHF.

The chain carries TRBV7-3 and TRBJ2-3; a weak D match, TRBD1 (5 bases). This CDR3 spans 14 amino acids. Trimming took 1 base from V and 5 from J, leaving 10 bases between them. Germline V gene lookup returns CDR1 SGHTA and CDR2 FQGTGA. CDR3 in DNA: TGTGCCAGCAGCTTAAAGTCAGGGTTAGATACGCAGTATTTT. Residues: CASSLKSGLDTQYF.

The rearrangement links TRBV9 to TRBJ2-3; TRBD2 matches 7 bases. CDR1 and CDR2 (germline): SGDLS, YYNGEE. V lost 1 base, J lost 2 bases, and 7 bases stayed unmatched. The CDR3 covers 16 residues. The CDR3 DNA sequence: TGTGCCAGCAGCGTATCGGCGGGGGTTTCCACAGATACGCAGTATTTT. Its protein is CASSVSAGVSTDTQYF.

This clone was picked up one time. V gene TRBV10-3 combines with J gene TRBJ1-4; 7 bases map to TRBD1. The V segment lost 3 bases and the J segment 4 bases; nucleotides outside the gene matches: 11. This CDR3 is built from 17 residues. Germline CDR1 and CDR2: ENHRY and SYGVKD. CDR3 DNA sequence: TGTGCCATCAGTGAAGGGACAGAGTCACTCCGTAATGAAAAACTGTTTTTT. Protein: CAISEGTESLRNEKLFF.

The genes are TRBV5-6 and TRBJ1-4, with a tentative D call TRBD1 (5 bases). The CDR3 runs 16 residues. Between the trimmed V and J ends, which lost 0 bases and 3 bases, there was a span of 12 bases. Germline V CDR1 and CDR2: SGHDT, YYEEEE. The CDR3 DNA sequence: TGTGCCAGCAGCTTGGTTAGTTCACAGGCTAATGAAAAACTGTTTTTT. Residues: CASSLVSSQANEKLFF.

This clone appeared a few times. The chain combines TRBV3-1 (or the pseudogene TRBV3-2) with TRBJ2-7; possibly TRBD2 for D (5 bases). V lost 2 bases to trimming and J lost 5 bases, with 7 bases between them. The CDR3 spans 12 residues. Looked up from germline, CDR1 is LGHDT and CDR2 is YNNKEL (reference sequence). CDR3 DNA sequence: TGTGCCAGCAGCCAAACGCGGGACGAGCAGTACTTC. It yields the protein CASSQTRDEQYF.